This passage covers 18 T cell receptor beta chains from one sample sequenced in a study of a mutant IDH1 vaccine in newly diagnosed glioma. This sample's time point: baseline, week 1 (first vaccination visit). Treatment specified: pre-vaccination baseline after standard-of-care therapy. This table comes from immunoSEQ multiplex PCR, and its TCRdb copy is limited to in-frame clones, with some not included. Among about 33,000 clones listed, 80% to 90% were seen once. This material consisted of PBMCs, taken from a glioma patient treated with radiotherapy, temozolomide or both. These receptors were taken from a woman between 40 and 55 years old with glioma.

Only one count was recorded for this clone. The chain is built from TRBV6-5 and TRBJ2-7; 8 bases are a match to TRBD2. The CDR3 has 15 residues. V was clipped by 3 bases and J by 2 bases; unmatched bases: 6. The germline gives CDR1 MNHEY, CDR2 SVGAGI. The CDR3: CASSYMRGATYEQYF. Written as DNA, the CDR3 is TGTGCCAGCAGTTATATGCGGGGGGCGACCTACGAGCAGTACTTC.

There are a few counts of this clone. V gene TRBV29-1 combines with J gene TRBJ2-4, with 8 bases aligning to TRBD2. Losses at the gene ends were 6 bases for V and 4 bases for J; bases not matched to a gene: 11. Germline CDR1 and CDR2: SQVTM and ANQGSEA. This CDR3 is built from 15 residues. CDR3 sequence (DNA): TGCAGCGTCGGGGGGGTAGCGGGACTTAAAAACATTCAGTACTTC. Its translation: CSVGGVAGLKNIQYF.

The chain carries TRBV6-6 and TRBJ1-5; D gene ambiguous. The V and J ends lost 11 bases and 1 base respectively, with 12 bases between them. The CDR3 has 13 residues. Germline V gives CDR1 MNHNY, CDR2 SVGAGI (reference sequence). Here the CDR3 DNA reads TGTGCCGGCTCGATTTGGAGCAATCAGCCCCAGCATTTT. Amino acids: CAGSIWSNQPQHF.

This chain connects TRBV5-5 to TRBJ2-3, with D maybe TRBD2 (6 bases). The CDR3 extends over 16 amino acids. V lost 0 bases and J lost 1, with 12 bases in between. CDR1 and CDR2 from the germline V gene are SGHKS and YYEKEE (reference sequence). This CDR3 is CASSLVGGWGTDTQYF. The CDR3 nucleotides read TGTGCCAGCAGCTTGGTCGGGGGATGGGGCACAGATACGCAGTATTTT.

This clone has a handful of counts. The chain combines TRBV28 with TRBJ1-4; tentative D call: TRBD1 (5 bases). V was cut by 6 bases and J by 7 bases, with 15 bases left in between. The germline V gene has CDR1 MDHEN and CDR2 SYDVKM. This CDR3 has 14 residues. CDR3 nucleotides: TGTGCCAGCAGCTCCCGGTTTCAGGGTGAAAAACTGTTTTTT. Translating gives CASSSRFQGEKLFF.

The rearrangement links TRBV28 to TRBJ2-5; no definite D call. The V end was cut by 7 bases, the J end by 5 bases, with 11 bases between. This CDR3 contains 12 residues. The germline gives CDR1 MDHEN, CDR2 SYDVKM. The CDR3 spells CASTEAGETQYF. The CDR3 coding sequence is TGTGCCAGCACCGAAGCTGGGGAGACCCAGTACTTC.

V and J are TRBV7-2 and TRBJ1-5, with 8 bases matching TRBD1. The germline CDR1 and CDR2 sequences are SGHTA and FQGNSA. This CDR3 comprises 15 residues. V shed 6 bases, J shed 3 bases, and the junction held 7 bases outside the gene matches. As DNA, the CDR3 is TGTGCCAGCAGTTCCGGACAGGGTGTCAATCAGCCCCAGCATTTT. This gives the protein CASSSGQGVNQPQHF. The whole variable domain, filled in from reference TRBV7-2 and TRBJ1-5, reads GAGVSQSPSNKVTEKGKDVELRCDPISGHTALYWYRQSLGQGLEFLIYFQGNSAPDKSGLPSDRFSAERTGGSVSTLTIQRTQQEDSAVYLCASSSGQGVNQPQHFGDGTRLSIL.

The rearrangement joins TRBV6-1 to TRBJ1-2; 7 bases map to TRBD1. Germline V gene data show CDR1 as MNHNS and CDR2 as SASEGT. V dropped 10 bases and J dropped 8; count of bases not matched to a gene: 7. This CDR3 has 11 residues. CDR3: CATQQGHGYTF. The DNA for the CDR3 is TGTGCCACACAACAGGGGCACGGCTACACCTTC.

The chain employs TRBV7-2 and TRBJ1-4; D gene unclear. CDR1 is SGHTA and CDR2 is FQGNSA in the germline V gene. The CDR3 has 14 residues. V was trimmed by 5 bases and J by 8 bases, leaving 15 bases between them. The CDR3 DNA reads TGTGCCAGCAGCCCCCGGCCCTTAGGGGAAAAACTGTTTTTT. This translates into CASSPRPLGEKLFF.

The CDR3 reads CASSEPMAWGTDTQYF. The CDR3 nucleotides read TGCGCCAGCAGCGAACCGATGGCTTGGGGCACAGATACGCAGTATTTT. The chain joins TRBV4-1 to TRBJ2-3; D gene ambiguous. V was trimmed by 5 bases and J by 1 base, leaving 16 bases between them. CDR1 and CDR2 from the germline V gene are MGHRA and YSYEKL. This CDR3 has 16 residues.

CDR3 amino acids: CASSTSSFTEAFF. The CDR3, as DNA: TGTGCCAGCAGTACAAGCTCGTTCACTGAAGCTTTCTTT. V and J are TRBV6-5 and TRBJ1-1; unclear D gene. The ends were cut back, 5 bases at V and 4 bases at J, with 11 bases in the middle. The V gene's germline CDR1 is MNHEY and CDR2 SVGAGI. The CDR3 is 13 residues long.

CDR3 region: CASSIRRIEGYTF. CDR3 DNA: TGTGCCAGTAGTATACGGCGGATAGAGGGCTACACCTTC. The V gene is TRBV19, the J gene TRBJ1-2; D gene ambiguous. Germline CDR1 is LNHDA and CDR2 is SQIVND (reference sequence). The CDR3 sequence is 13 residues long. V dropped 2 bases and J dropped 8 bases, with 12 bases sitting between them.

J is TRBJ1-6 and V is TRBV6-5, with 9 bases fitting TRBD1. Trimming at V came to 6 bases and at J to 7 bases, leaving 7 bases not matched to a gene. Germline V gene data show CDR1 as MNHEY and CDR2 as SVGAGI. CDR3 size: 15 residues. The chain's CDR3 is CASRGQGLGNSPLHF. The CDR3 DNA reads TGTGCCAGCAGGGGACAGGGATTGGGGAATTCACCCCTCCACTTT.

This clone was detected once. The gene calls are TRBV6-5 and TRBJ2-2; D is uncertain. Trimming left V 0 bases short and J 6 bases short, with 11 bases between. Germline V gene data show CDR1 as MNHEY and CDR2 as SVGAGI. This CDR3 region has 15 residues. As DNA, the CDR3 is TGTGCCAGCAGTTACTCGATATCTACAGCCGGGGAGCTGTTTTTT. Its translation is CASSYSISTAGELFF.

This clone occurred once. V gene TRBV5-1 combines with J gene TRBJ1-1; maybe TRBD1 (6 bases). Trimming took 4 bases from V and 4 from J, leaving 14 bases between them. Germline lookup yields CDR1 SGHRS and CDR2 YFSETQ. The CDR3 length is 14 residues. CDR3 nucleotide sequence: TGCGCCAGCAGCGCACAGGGTGCGGTCACTGAAGCTTTCTTT. The encoded protein is CASSAQGAVTEAFF.

J is TRBJ2-3 and V is TRBV7-2, with 16 bases fitting TRBD2. CDR1 and CDR2 (germline): SGHTA, FQGNSA. J gave up 5 bases and V 3 bases, and 8 bases lay outside the gene matches. This CDR3 spans 18 amino acids. The CDR3 nucleotides read TGTGCCAGCAGCTTGCAGGGACTAGCGGGGGGGCGTCAAGATACGCAGTATTTT. Protein: CASSLQGLAGGRQDTQYF.

The rearrangement links TRBV6-1 to TRBJ1-2, with TRBD1 matching over 8 bases. The CDR3 consists of 15 residues. CDR1 and CDR2 (germline): MNHNS, SASEGT. V lost 1 base, J lost 4 bases, and 5 bases stayed unmatched. CDR3 region: CASSEGTGQGYGYTF. In nucleotides, the CDR3 is TGTGCCAGCAGTGAAGGGACAGGGCAGGGCTATGGCTACACCTTC.

The genes are TRBV6-5 and TRBJ2-3; D possibly matches TRBD1 or TRBD2 (5 bases each). This CDR3 has 14 amino acids. The germline gives CDR1 MNHEY, CDR2 SVGAGI. V was shortened by 6 bases and J by 8 bases, with 18 bases between the two germline ends. The CDR3 coding sequence is TGTGCCAGCAGGGGGGAGTCTAAGGCCGGTACGCAGTATTTT. This gives the protein CASRGESKAGTQYF.